A single sample gave rise to the 8 T cell receptor beta chains below, sequenced in a study of control samples from healthy donors and cancer patients (dated by TCRdb to the early 2020s). Library construction relied on the immunoSEQ multiplex PCR assay. This immuneACCESS table, as held by TCRdb, lists in-frame sequences with V and J called but not all clones. Of the missing ones, under half trace to an unresolved V gene in checked studies; the others have no known cause. The sample table holds under 150,000 clones, of which 90% to 95% were seen once. Of the sample, more than 1.5% is held by the ten largest clones. The sample consisted of PBMCs. These receptors were obtained from a man between 50 and 59 years old with head and neck cancer.

The chain recombines TRBV7-2 with TRBJ2-5; unclear D gene. Trimming pared 0 bases from V and 4 bases from J, leaving 3 bases between. Germline loops: CDR1 SGHTA, CDR2 FQGNSA. CDR3 length: 12 residues. The CDR3 here is CASSLAGETQYF. The CDR3 bases are TGTGCCAGCAGCTTAGCCGGAGAGACCCAGTACTTC.

The chain is built from TRBV6-6 and TRBJ2-3; maybe TRBD2 (6 bases). Germline CDR1 and CDR2: MNHNY and SVGAGI (reference sequence). Trimming took 6 bases from V and 2 from J, leaving 12 bases between them. There are 14 residues in the CDR3. The CDR3, as DNA: TGTGCCAGCAGGGGCGGGGTGAACACAGATACGCAGTATTTT. Amino acids: CASRGGVNTDTQYF.

CDR3 sequence (DNA): TGTGCCAGCCAACCGAGACGGGATGAGCAGTTCTTC. This sequence encodes CASQPRRDEQFF. This sequence joins TRBV7-2 and TRBJ2-1, with D unclear. The length of the CDR3 is 12 residues. The ends were cut back, 8 bases at V and 8 bases at J, with 13 bases in the middle. Germline V lookup: CDR1 SGHTA, CDR2 FQGNSA.

The chain recombines TRBV2 with TRBJ1-5; 8 bases match TRBD1. Germline V gene sequence: CDR1 SNHLY, CDR2 FYNNEI. This CDR3 spans 15 amino acids. The V segment lost 8 bases and the J segment 5 bases; nucleotides outside the gene matches: 11. CDR3 in DNA: TGTGCCAGCTTACCCCGGACAGGGACAGATCAGCCCCAGCATTTT. Translated: CASLPRTGTDQPQHF. Supplemented by reference TRBV2 and TRBJ1-5, the full variable domain reads EPEVTQTPSHQVTQMGQEVILRCVPISNHLYFYWYRQILGQKVEFLVSFYNNEISEKSEIFDDQFSVERPDGSNFTLKIRSTKLEDSAMYFCASLPRTGTDQPQHFGDGTRLSIL.

The chain is built from TRBV18 and TRBJ2-7; TRBD1 agrees at 9 bases. CDR1 and CDR2 from the germline V gene are KGHSH and LQKENI. Trimming cost V 2 bases and J 6 bases; bases outside gene matches: 5. This CDR3 is built from 14 residues. DNA for the CDR3: TGTGCCAGCTCACCAGGAGCGACAGGGGGCGAGCAGTACTTC. It yields the protein CASSPGATGGEQYF.

This sequence joins TRBV5-8 and TRBJ2-6, with a tentative D call TRBD1 (6 bases). CDR1 and CDR2 from the germline V gene are SGHTS and YDEGEE. There are 16 residues in the CDR3. Trimming stripped 1 base from V and 2 bases from J, with 10 bases between. The DNA for the CDR3 is TGTGCCAGCAGCTTGATCAGGGGTGCTGGGGCCAACGTCCTGACTTTC. Its protein is CASSLIRGAGANVLTF.

This chain links TRBV29-1 with TRBJ1-2; D is ambiguous. Trimming stripped 3 bases from V and 3 bases from J, with 5 bases between. Per the germline V gene, CDR1 is SQVTM and CDR2 is ANQGSEA. This CDR3 has 11 amino acids. The CDR3 spells CSVEKYYGYTF. The CDR3 DNA reads TGCAGCGTTGAGAAATACTATGGCTACACCTTC.

The V gene is TRBV27, the J gene TRBJ1-2; D is undetermined. V lost 7 bases, J lost 5 bases, and 17 bases lay in between. Germline V gene sequence: CDR1 MNHEY, CDR2 SMNVEV (reference sequence). This CDR3 is built from 14 residues. The CDR3 nucleotides read TGTGCCAGCACCGACCACGGGAATTTATATGGCTACACCTTC. Amino acid sequence: CASTDHGNLYGYTF.